This passage covers 13 T cell receptor beta chains from one sample sequenced in a study of regulatory dendritic cells for organ transplantation (dated by TCRdb to about 2017). Receptor amplification or capture employed the immunoSEQ multiplex PCR assay. TCRdb mirrors the immuneACCESS table, restricted to in-frame sequences. Some clones are absent from its copies; in checked studies, under half trace to an unresolved V gene, and the reason for the others is unknown. The sample table records under 50,000 clones; around nine tenths of these occur just once. The top ten constitute over 0.09% of the sample. Sequencing was done on a sample of naive CD8+ T cells from blood. The sample's cell subset or site label, in plain terms: CD45RA+ naive T cells. Receptors were obtained from a human donor in good health.

The chain carries TRBV10-3 and TRBJ2-5, with 8 bases that match TRBD1. The length of the CDR3 is 15 residues. V shed 7 bases, J shed 5 bases, and the junction held 12 bases outside the gene matches. Germline loops: CDR1 ENHRY, CDR2 SYGVKD. CDR3 in amino acids: CAIIVRTGHCETQYF. CDR3 in DNA: TGTGCCATCATCGTCAGGACAGGGCATTGCGAGACCCAGTACTTC.

The chain has TRBV9 and TRBJ2-5, with 9 bases fitting TRBD2. Germline assignment: CDR1 SGDLS and CDR2 YYNGEE. The CDR3 loop spans 13 amino acids. J was trimmed by 5 bases and V by 6 bases; bases with no gene match: 5. CDR3 DNA: TGTGCCAGCAACGCGGGGGGGGCGGAGACCCAGTACTTC. Translation: CASNAGGAETQYF.

The V gene is TRBV16, the J gene TRBJ2-2; possibly TRBD2 for D (6 bases). Germline CDR1 reads KGHSY; CDR2 reads FQNENV. The ends were cut back, 3 bases at V and 6 bases at J, with 11 bases in the middle. This CDR3 spans 14 amino acids. Written as DNA, the CDR3 is TGTGCCAGCAGCCAGAGTAGCGGTGCCGGGGAGCTGTTTTTT. Encoded protein: CASSQSSGAGELFF.

This clone was recorded only once. V is TRBV9 and J is TRBJ2-7; D remains unclear. The CDR3 is 15 residues long. The germline CDR1 and CDR2 sequences are SGDLS and YYNGEE. With 4 bases removed from V and 2 bases from J, the gap between germline ends came to 16 bases. The CDR3 DNA sequence: TGTGCCAGCAGCCCCGGATCCCTAGACGCCTACGAGCAGTACTTC. Protein sequence: CASSPGSLDAYEQYF. The complete variable domain, with remaining parts taken from reference TRBV9 and TRBJ2-7, reads DSGVTQTPKHLITATGQRVTLRCSPRSGDLSVYWYQQSLDQGLQFLIQYYNGEERAKGNILERFSAQQFPDLHSELNLSSLELGDSALYFCASSPGSLDAYEQYFGPGTRLTVT.

CDR3 sequence: CASSQDRMSGYTTQYF. CDR3 coding DNA: TGTGCCAGCAGCCAAGATCGTATGAGCGGGTACACTACCCAGTACTTC. The rearrangement uses TRBV4-2 and TRBJ2-5, with TRBD2 as a possible D gene (6 bases). Between the trimmed V and J ends, which lost 0 bases and 8 bases, there was a span of 19 bases. Per the germline V gene, CDR1 is LGHNA and CDR2 is YNFKEQ. This CDR3 comprises 16 residues.

The V gene is TRBV30, the J gene TRBJ2-1; D is uncertain. The germline V and J ends were trimmed by 2 bases and 5 bases, with 10 bases remaining between them. The CDR3 extends over 13 amino acids. The germline V gene has CDR1 GTSNPN and CDR2 SVGIG (reference sequence). The CDR3 protein is CAWSFVTDNEQFF. CDR3 nucleotide sequence: TGTGCCTGGAGTTTCGTAACAGACAATGAGCAGTTCTTC.

This chain uses TRBV28 with TRBJ2-7; D remains ambiguous. Germline V gene lookup returns CDR1 MDHEN and CDR2 SYDVKM. The CDR3 is 12 amino acids. Trimming removed 5 bases at V and 3 bases at J, with 8 bases between. In DNA, the CDR3 is TGTGCCAGCAGTCCCTACAACTACGAGCAGTACTTC. Its protein product is CASSPYNYEQYF.

This sequence joins TRBV7-6 and TRBJ2-7, with 8 bases lining up with TRBD1. Trimming removed 4 bases from V and 5 bases from J; junction bases left unmatched: 7. The CDR3 consists of 14 residues. CDR1 and CDR2 (germline): SGHVS, FNYEAQ. This CDR3 reads CASSSGQGFHEQYF. The CDR3 nucleotides are TGTGCCAGCAGCTCAGGACAGGGATTCCACGAGCAGTACTTC.

Regarding this clone: A junction end diverges from the germline sequence, so it may reflect a read error. J is TRBJ2-7 and V is TRBV4-2; possible D gene TRBD2, 5 bases. The germline V gene has CDR1 LGHNA and CDR2 YNFKEQ. CDR3 length equals 11 residues. The CDR3 sequence is CASSQGSEEYF. As DNA, the CDR3 is TGTGCCAGCAGCCAAGGTAGCGAGGAGTACTTC.

This clone was seen a handful of times. V and J are TRBV11-2 and TRBJ1-2; tentative D call: TRBD1 (5 bases). V lost 5 bases, J lost 5 bases, and 18 bases lay in between. The CDR3 extends over 15 amino acids. Per germline, CDR1 SGHAT and CDR2 FQNNGV. The chain's CDR3 is CASSHGHPPEYGYTF. CDR3 in DNA: TGTGCCAGCAGCCATGGACATCCTCCCGAATATGGCTACACCTTC.

The chain links TRBV2 to TRBJ2-1, with no clear D. This CDR3 contains 10 residues. Trimming left V 4 bases short and J 7 bases short, with 2 bases between. CDR1 is SNHLY, CDR2 FYNNEI, per germline. Written as DNA, the CDR3 is TGTGCCAGCAGTGTTAATGAGCAGTTCTTC. The encoded protein is CASSVNEQFF. Full variable domain (rest looked up from reference TRBV2 and TRBJ2-1): EPEVTQTPSHQVTQMGQEVILRCVPISNHLYFYWYRQILGQKVEFLVSFYNNEISEKSEIFDDQFSVERPDGSNFTLKIRSTKLEDSAMYFCASSVNEQFFGPGTRLTVL.

This chain links TRBV7-7 with TRBJ1-1; no clear D gene. Germline V gene sequence: CDR1 SSHAT, CDR2 FNYEAQ (reference sequence). The CDR3 length is 13 residues. The CDR3 region is CASAQRMNTEAFF. Here the CDR3 DNA reads TGTGCTAGCGCCCAAAGAATGAACACTGAAGCTTTCTTT.

The rearrangement links TRBV4-2 to TRBJ2-7, with unresolved D. V shed 0 bases and J shed 2 bases, with 5 bases lying between them. CDR1 is LGHNA, CDR2 YNFKEQ, per germline. The CDR3 is made up of 13 amino acids. The CDR3 nucleotides are TGTGCCAGCAGCCAAGATGGCACCTACGAGCAGTACTTC. This codes for CASSQDGTYEQYF.